The 25 T cell receptor beta chains below come from one sample, sequenced in a study of T cells in narcolepsy. Repertoires were generated with immunoSEQ multiplex PCR, while TCRdb's copy carries only in-frame clones and drops some. Of around 18,000 clones listed, about nine tenths are singletons. The sample taken for sequencing was memory (CD45RA-) CD4+ T cells from blood. The receptors were sampled from a human donor in good health.

The V gene is TRBV4-2, the J gene TRBJ1-2; D might be TRBD1 (5 bases). Trimming removed 0 bases at V and 6 bases at J, with 8 bases between. Per germline, CDR1 LGHNA and CDR2 YNFKEQ. This CDR3 spans 13 amino acids. CDR3 nucleotide sequence: TGTGCCAGCAGCCAAGATTCGGGGGATGGCTACACCTTC. Amino acids: CASSQDSGDGYTF.

This clone was counted once. The rearrangement links TRBV19 to TRBJ1-5; 11 positions agree with TRBD1. The CDR3 is 16 residues long. Per the germline V gene, CDR1 is LNHDA and CDR2 is SQIVND (reference sequence). The junction had 9 bases not matched to a gene; V was cut back by 7 bases and J by 4 bases. For the CDR3, the DNA is TGTGCCAGTACCCGGGGGGACAGGGGGAAAAATCAGCCCCAGCATTTT. Its protein is CASTRGDRGKNQPQHF.

This sequence joins TRBV5-1 and TRBJ1-3; 7 bases match TRBD1. V lost 2 bases to trimming and J lost 0 bases; unmatched junction nucleotides: 8. Germline lookup yields CDR1 SGHRS and CDR2 YFSETQ. The CDR3 is 17 amino acids. This chain's CDR3 is CASSFSGTASSGNTIYF. The CDR3 DNA reads TGCGCCAGCAGCTTTTCCGGGACAGCTAGCTCTGGAAACACCATATATTTT. Combining the CDR3 with reference TRBV5-1 and TRBJ1-3 gives the whole variable domain KAGVTQTPRYLIKTRGQQVTLSCSPISGHRSVSWYQQTPGQGLQFLFEYFSETQRNKGNFPGRFSGRQFSNSRSEMNVSTLELGDSALYLCASSFSGTASSGNTIYFGEGSWLTVV.

The CDR3 region is CASSGRGQGGLYEQYF. DNA for the CDR3: TGTGCCAGCAGTGGGCGGGGACAGGGAGGTCTCTACGAGCAGTACTTC. V is TRBV6-1 and J is TRBJ2-7; TRBD1 agrees at 9 bases. Trimming removed 4 bases from V and 3 bases from J; junction bases left unmatched: 10. Germline assignment: CDR1 MNHNS and CDR2 SASEGT. CDR3 length: 16 residues.

The V call is TRBV4-3, the J call TRBJ1-5; 7 bases map to TRBD1. The CDR3 is 15 amino acids. Per the germline V gene, CDR1 is LGHNA and CDR2 is YSLEER. The ends lost 4 bases at V and 2 bases at J; junction bases unmatched: 5. Here the CDR3 reads CASSRTGLGNQPQHF. The CDR3 coding sequence is TGCGCCAGCAGCCGGACAGGACTGGGCAATCAGCCCCAGCATTTT.

The chain links TRBV12-5 to TRBJ2-1, with 13 bases aligning to TRBD2. CDR1 is LGHNT, CDR2 FRNRAP, per germline. V was pared by 6 bases and J by 9 bases, with 2 bases of the junction left unmatched. The CDR3 loop spans 13 amino acids. The DNA of the CDR3 is TGTGCTAGTGGGAGGACTAGCGGGAGTGAGCAGTTCTTC. This gives the protein CASGRTSGSEQFF.

The rearrangement joins TRBV6-5 to TRBJ2-7; TRBD2 might be the D (5 bases). The CDR3 runs to 14 residues. Germline CDR1 and CDR2: MNHEY and SVGAGI. V was cut by 0 bases and J by 3 bases, with 9 bases left in between. The CDR3 spells CASSYSSGNYEQYF. DNA for the CDR3: TGTGCCAGCAGTTACTCGAGCGGAAACTACGAGCAGTACTTC.

J is TRBJ1-2 and V is TRBV5-1; TRBD1 matches 8 bases. J lost 10 bases, V lost 3 bases, and 8 bases had no gene match. Germline V gene lookup returns CDR1 SGHRS and CDR2 YFSETQ. The length of the CDR3 is 13 residues. In DNA, the CDR3 is TGCGCCAGCAGCTGGAACAGGGGGAATGACTACACCTTC. Translating gives CASSWNRGNDYTF.

J is TRBJ1-4 and V is TRBV19; weak D call: TRBD1 (5 bases). Germline V gene data show CDR1 as LNHDA and CDR2 as SQIVND (reference sequence). The V end was cut by 3 bases, the J end by 6 bases, with 11 bases between. This CDR3 is 14 amino acids long. CDR3 sequence reads: CASSMRQGYEKLFF. The CDR3 nucleotides read TGTGCCAGTAGTATGAGGCAGGGATATGAAAAACTGTTTTTT.

The V call is TRBV5-4, the J call TRBJ1-1, with D tentatively TRBD1 (5 bases). Trimming took 0 bases from V and 0 from J, leaving 9 bases between them. Germline CDR1 and CDR2: SGHNT and YYREEE (reference sequence). The CDR3 runs 15 residues. The CDR3, as DNA: TGTGCCAGCAGCTTGGACAGGAGGATGAACACTGAAGCTTTCTTT. It codes for CASSLDRRMNTEAFF.

The chain is built from TRBV18 and TRBJ2-1; TRBD2 matches 9 bases. J gave up 10 bases and V 8 bases, and 9 bases lay outside the gene matches. This CDR3 spans 13 amino acids. Germline V gives CDR1 KGHSH, CDR2 LQKENI. The CDR3 nucleotides read TGTGCCAGCCTGCCAAGGACTAGCGAAGAGCAGTTCTTC. Its translation: CASLPRTSEEQFF. Looking up the rest from reference TRBV18 and TRBJ2-1 gives the full variable domain: NAGVMQNPRHLVRRRGQEARLRCSPMKGHSHVYWYRQLPEEGLKFMVYLQKENIIDESGMPKERFSAEFPKEGPSILRIQQVVRGDSAAYFCASLPRTSEEQFFGPGTRLTVL.

V and J are TRBV2 and TRBJ1-4, with TRBD1 as a possible D gene (5 bases). The germline gives CDR1 SNHLY, CDR2 FYNNEI. Deletions cut 3 bases from V and 6 bases from J, with 5 bases between. The CDR3 totals 12 residues. CDR3 sequence (DNA): TGTGCCAGCAGTGAGGGGGATGAAAAACTGTTTTTT. This sequence encodes CASSEGDEKLFF.

This chain uses TRBV7-2 with TRBJ2-2; D might be TRBD1 (6 bases). With 10 bases removed from V and 5 bases from J, the gap between germline ends came to 17 bases. Germline V gene data show CDR1 as SGHTA and CDR2 as FQGNSA. The CDR3 has 14 amino acids. The CDR3 DNA reads TGTGCCACCGGGAACAGGGCTGGTACCGGGGAGCTGTTTTTT. Its translation is CATGNRAGTGELFF.

Only a few counts were recorded for this clone. This rearrangement joins TRBV7-3 to TRBJ2-3; 11 nucleotides align to TRBD2. The CDR3 contains 17 residues. The J segment lost 5 bases and the V segment lost 5 bases, leaving 12 bases of the junction unmatched. Germline V gives CDR1 SGHTA, CDR2 FQGTGA. CDR3 DNA: TGTGCCAGCAGCGTCGACCTAGCGGGGGGCAGGAGAGATACGCAGTATTTT. As protein: CASSVDLAGGRRDTQYF.

CDR3 sequence: CAWSRGREWWQYF. CDR3 DNA sequence: TGTGCCTGGAGTCGCGGCAGGGAGTGGTGGCAGTACTTC. V gene TRBV30 combines with J gene TRBJ2-7; D may match TRBD1 or TRBD2 (5 bases each). This CDR3 is built from 13 residues. Trimming pared 2 bases from V and 9 bases from J, leaving 17 bases between. The V gene's germline CDR1 is GTSNPN and CDR2 SVGIG (reference sequence).

This chain uses TRBV28 with TRBJ2-7, with D tentatively TRBD2 (5 bases). Germline V gene data show CDR1 as MDHEN and CDR2 as SYDVKM. This CDR3 is 12 amino acids long. With 3 bases removed from V and 5 bases from J, the gap between germline ends came to 8 bases. This CDR3 reads CASSLRGNEQYF. The CDR3, as DNA: TGTGCCAGCAGTTTGAGAGGGAACGAGCAGTACTTC.

The genes are TRBV5-5 and TRBJ2-7, with TRBD1 as a possible D gene (5 bases). Germline V gene data show CDR1 as SGHKS and CDR2 as YYEKEE (reference sequence). CDR3 size: 15 residues. V dropped 4 bases and J dropped 4 bases, with 18 bases sitting between them. CDR3 in amino acids: CASSPGGWGSYEQYF. The CDR3 DNA reads TGTGCCAGCAGCCCCGGTGGATGGGGCTCTTACGAGCAGTACTTC.

V is TRBV18 and J is TRBJ1-4; 7 nucleotides line up with TRBD1. Trimming removed 3 bases from V and 7 bases from J; junction bases left unmatched: 8. CDR1 is KGHSH and CDR2 is LQKENI in the germline V gene. The CDR3 has 15 residues. The CDR3 protein is CASSPQLQGTEKLFF. The CDR3 nucleotides are TGTGCCAGCTCACCGCAACTACAGGGGACTGAAAAACTGTTTTTT.

V is TRBV6-5 and J is TRBJ2-2; the match to TRBD1 covers 8 bases. The CDR3 has 13 residues. Germline V gives CDR1 MNHEY, CDR2 SVGAGI. With V trimmed by 7 bases and J by 8 bases, 6 bases remained unmatched. CDR3 DNA sequence: TGTGCCAGCAACCAGGGGGCGACAGGGGAGCTGTTTTTT. Translated: CASNQGATGELFF.

The chain combines TRBV4-1 with TRBJ1-5; D remains ambiguous. V lost 0 bases to trimming and J lost 2 bases, with 8 bases between them. CDR3 length: 15 residues. Per the germline V gene, CDR1 is MGHRA and CDR2 is YSYEKL. DNA of the CDR3: TGCGCCAGCAGCCAAGAGTCTAGGGGCAATCAGCCCCAGCATTTT. It translates to CASSQESRGNQPQHF.

This chain uses TRBV28 with TRBJ1-2, with TRBD1 identical over 8 bases. Trimming at V came to 8 bases and at J to 9 bases, leaving 8 bases not matched to a gene. The CDR3 consists of 12 residues. CDR1 and CDR2 (germline): MDHEN, SYDVKM. CDR3 sequence: CASHSGGTRYTF. The CDR3 nucleotides read TGTGCCAGCCACTCAGGGGGCACGCGCTACACCTTC.

V is TRBV30 and J is TRBJ2-5; TRBD1 agrees at 7 bases. The DNA end is a closer match to TRBJ2-7, so the J assignment may be wrong. The CDR3 spans 19 residues. Germline CDR1 is GTSNPN and CDR2 is SVGIG (reference sequence). The CDR3 loop reads CAWSVNPATNRGQTYEQYF. CDR3 in DNA: TGTGCCTGGAGTGTTAACCCGGCAACCAACAGGGGCCAGACCTACGAGCAGTACTTC.

The chain is built from TRBV11-3 and TRBJ2-3; the match to TRBD1 covers 7 bases. CDR1 SGHNT and CDR2 YENEEA come from the germline V gene. Losses at the gene ends were 6 bases for V and 9 bases for J; bases not matched to a gene: 12. This CDR3 has 14 residues. The CDR3 loop reads CASSFREGQDTQYF. The CDR3 nucleotides read TGTGCCAGCAGTTTCCGGGAAGGACAGGACACGCAGTATTTT.

The rearrangement uses TRBV7-9 and TRBJ1-1; possibly TRBD1 for D (5 bases). V lost 2 bases, J lost 9 bases, and 10 bases lay in between. The CDR3 length is 12 residues. Germline V gives CDR1 SEHNR, CDR2 FQNEAQ (reference sequence). The CDR3 nucleotides are TGTGCCAGCAGCTTACAGGGAGTGAAAGCTTTCTTT. Amino acids: CASSLQGVKAFF.

The rearrangement links TRBV28 to TRBJ2-3, with 7 bases matching TRBD2. CDR3 length: 12 amino acids. V dropped 6 bases and J dropped 7; count of bases not matched to a gene: 4. CDR1 MDHEN and CDR2 SYDVKM come from the germline V gene. The CDR3 region is CASRSGKNTQYF. CDR3 nucleotides: TGTGCCAGCAGGAGCGGGAAAAATACGCAGTATTTT.